This TCR beta chain was retrieved from a study of cytomegalovirus exposure and HLA in healthy donors. Overall study results and limits: A list of around 150 TCR beta chains associated with cytomegalovirus was given.

This PCR relied on a set of 60 Vbeta primers and 13 Jbeta primers. Sequencing was performed with immunoSEQ multiplex PCR; in TCRdb, only in-frame clones are kept and a portion is missing. The sample contains about 270,000 clones, 80% to 90% of which appear only once. As regards this clone: Its antigen is still unknown.

The TCR comes from a man aged 35 to 55 in good health and CMV-seropositive. The sequenced sample was PBMCs.

The CDR3 DNA is TGTGCCAGCAGTTACTCTGGCAGGGTATTTGAAAAACTGTTTTTT. Translation gives CASSYSGRVFEKLFF. This chain uses TRBV6-5 with TRBJ1-4, with TRBD1 as a possible D gene (5 bases). V gave up 0 bases and J gave up 7 bases, with 12 bases separating them. Germline V lookup: CDR1 MNHEY, CDR2 SVGAGI. The CDR3 sequence is 15 residues long.